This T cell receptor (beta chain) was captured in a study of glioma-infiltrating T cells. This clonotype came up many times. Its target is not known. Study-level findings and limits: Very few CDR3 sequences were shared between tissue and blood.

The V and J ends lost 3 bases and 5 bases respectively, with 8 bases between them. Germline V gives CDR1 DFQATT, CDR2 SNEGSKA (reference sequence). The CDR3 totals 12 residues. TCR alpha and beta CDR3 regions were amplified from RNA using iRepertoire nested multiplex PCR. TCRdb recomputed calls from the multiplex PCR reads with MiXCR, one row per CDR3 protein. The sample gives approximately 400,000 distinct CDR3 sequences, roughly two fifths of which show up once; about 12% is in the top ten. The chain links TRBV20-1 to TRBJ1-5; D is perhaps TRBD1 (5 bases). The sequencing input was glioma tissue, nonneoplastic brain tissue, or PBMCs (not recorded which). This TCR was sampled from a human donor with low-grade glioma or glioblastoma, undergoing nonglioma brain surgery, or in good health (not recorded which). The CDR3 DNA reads TGCAGTGCTAGCCGGGGGGATCAGCCCCAGCATTTT. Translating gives CSASRGDQPQHF.